This TCR beta chain is drawn from a study of T cells in Graves' hyperthyroidism and ophthalmopathy. Background on the study: Initial diagnosis, before any treatment, was when peripheral blood was collected. Whole-study findings and limits: Patients with ophthalmopathy were separated from those with stable hyperthyroidism by a 13 V-J model. The model forecast ophthalmopathy, anticipating it by a median around 6.5 months before onset.

There are 12 residues in the CDR3. The ends were cut back, 6 bases at V and 11 bases at J, with 16 bases in the middle. Germline CDR1 is MNHEY and CDR2 is SVGEGT. This clonotype was seen a few times. The antigen is not known. Regions amplified from RNA transcripts were the TCR beta CDR3 regions. The HTBI primer set served for first-round RT-PCR of the TCR CDR3. TCRdb reanalysed the multiplex PCR reads using MiXCR and keeps one entry per CDR3 protein. This sample has roughly 720,000 distinct CDR3 sequences, with 17% found just once. V gene TRBV6-2 or TRBV6-3 combines with J gene TRBJ1-1; D remains ambiguous. The receptor comes from a man aged 50 or older with Graves' hyperthyroidism. Sequencing used blood. The DNA for the CDR3 is TGTGCCAGCAGCGCACTGGGCCTCCGGGCTTTCTTT. This codes for CASSALGLRAFF.